Presented here are 31 T cell receptor beta chains from one specimen sequenced in a study of T cells in Graves' hyperthyroidism and ophthalmopathy. Amplification targeted TCR beta CDR3 regions from RNA transcripts. The study used the HTBI primer set for a first-round RT-PCR of the TCR CDR3. MiXCR, applied by TCRdb to the multiplex PCR reads, yields one record per CDR3 protein. The data show roughly 380,000 distinct CDR3 sequences, around 13% seen once. Sequenced input: blood. Source of these receptors: a woman aged 18-29 years with Graves' hyperthyroidism.

This clonotype has at least ten counts. This chain joins TRBV11-2 and TRBJ2-3, with TRBD2 matching over 10 bases. CDR1 and CDR2 from the germline V gene are SGHAT and FQNNGV. The V gene end was trimmed by 5 bases and the J gene end by 1 base; junction bases not matched to a gene: 6. This CDR3 has 16 residues. CDR3 in DNA: TGTGCCAGCAGCCTACTAGCGGGAAGCCGCACAGATACGCAGTATTTT. It yields the protein CASSLLAGSRTDTQYF.

This clonotype was counted only a few times. J is TRBJ1-3 and V is TRBV3-1; possibly TRBD1 for D (5 bases). Germline CDR1 LGHDT, CDR2 YNNKEL (reference sequence). Trimming stripped 4 bases from V and 3 bases from J, with 16 bases between. The length of the CDR3 is 16 residues. This chain's CDR3 is CASSPTPQVRGNTIYF. CDR3 DNA sequence: TGTGCCAGCAGCCCCACGCCACAGGTTCGTGGAAACACCATATATTTT.

This clonotype was found a few times. The chain is built from TRBV6-1 and TRBJ2-4; TRBD1 matches at 10 bases. The CDR3 extends over 18 amino acids. Germline CDR1 MNHNS, CDR2 SASEGT. After removal of 6 bases from V and 6 bases from J, the junction contained 17 bases not matched to a gene. The CDR3, as DNA: TGTGCCAGCAGGAGAAGACAGGGGGCGACCTCCCTTGGAAACATTCAGTACTTC. As protein: CASRRRQGATSLGNIQYF.

Note on this clonotype: At one of its ends the junction is not consistent with the germline gene, which may arise from a read error. The chain uses TRBV4-2 and TRBJ2-7; no reliable D call. Looked up from germline, CDR1 is LGHNA and CDR2 is YNFKEQ. The CDR3 loop spans 14 amino acids. The CDR3 DNA follows: TGTGCCAGCAGCGAAGAGCAACTGGAACGCGAGCAGTACTTC. The encoded protein is CASSEEQLEREQYF.

The chain has TRBV6-2 or TRBV6-3 and TRBJ2-1; 9 bases are shared with TRBD1. This CDR3 has 16 amino acids. CDR1 is MNHEY, CDR2 SVGEGT, per germline. V shed 8 bases and J 6 bases; nucleotides not matched to a gene: 14. The CDR3 DNA reads TGTGCCAGCGCCCGTACGACCGGACAGGGGACCAATGAGCAGTTCTTC. Protein sequence: CASARTTGQGTNEQFF.

On this clonotype: A clone one base away is much larger, so this may be a read error. The chain links TRBV28 to TRBJ1-2, with D perhaps TRBD1 (5 bases). Trimming cost V 6 bases and J 5 bases, with 13 bases left between them. From germline, CDR1 is MDHEN and CDR2 SYDVKM. This CDR3 has 13 residues. CDR3 sequence (DNA): TGTGCCAGCAGATCACAGGAATGGTATGGCTACACCTTC. Protein product: CASRSQEWYGYTF.

This clonotype was recorded at least ten times. The chain carries TRBV20-1 and TRBJ2-3; 10 bases map to TRBD2. V lost 0 bases and J lost 3; bases outside the gene matches: 6. This CDR3 region has 16 residues. Germline V lookup: CDR1 DFQATT, CDR2 SNEGSKA (reference sequence). CDR3 sequence (DNA): TGCAGTGCTAGAGAGCTCCTAGCGGGAGAAACAGATACGCAGTATTTT. It yields the protein CSARELLAGETDTQYF.

This clonotype was observed many times. The chain uses TRBV5-1 and TRBJ2-5; D not resolved. The V end was cut by 2 bases, the J end by 1 base, with 12 bases between. Germline CDR1 SGHRS, CDR2 YFSETQ. This CDR3 is built from 15 residues. The chain's CDR3 is CASSFSWSRQETQYF. CDR3 bases: TGCGCCAGCAGCTTTTCCTGGTCACGCCAAGAGACCCAGTACTTC.

Worth noting for this clonotype: Since a much larger clone is just one base distant, this may be a read error. This rearrangement joins TRBV11-2 to TRBJ2-7, with TRBD1 identical over 9 bases. Judging by the DNA end, TRBJ2-1 fits better; the J call may be wrong. Per the germline V gene, CDR1 is SGHAT and CDR2 is FQNNGV. The CDR3 has 14 residues. The CDR3 nucleotides are TGTGCCAGCAGCTTAGCACAGGGGGCCTACGAGCAGTTCTTC. It is translated as CASSLAQGAYEQFF.

The gene calls are TRBV9 and TRBJ2-5; 7 bases fit TRBD1. Germline values: CDR1 SGDLS, CDR2 YYNGEE. The ends lost 6 bases at V and 1 base at J; junction bases unmatched: 3. The CDR3 spans 13 residues. CDR3 loop: CASNSGGQETQYF. The CDR3 DNA sequence: TGTGCCAGCAATTCAGGGGGCCAAGAGACCCAGTACTTC.

This clonotype was seen more than once but under ten times. This chain connects TRBV20-1 to TRBJ1-1; 10 bases match TRBD1. Looked up from germline, CDR1 is DFQATT and CDR2 is SNEGSKA (reference sequence). The J segment lost 4 bases and the V segment lost 5 bases, leaving 7 bases of the junction unmatched. The CDR3 extends over 14 amino acids. The CDR3 sequence is CSAQDRGRTTEAFF. CDR3 in DNA: TGCAGTGCTCAGGACAGGGGGAGAACCACTGAAGCTTTCTTT.

This clonotype appeared many times. The chain combines TRBV30 with TRBJ2-2, with D possibly TRBD2 on 5 matching bases. The V end lost 0 bases, the J end lost 8 bases, and 13 bases lay between the germline ends. Germline CDR1 is GTSNPN and CDR2 is SVGIG (reference sequence). This CDR3 is built from 14 residues. The chain's CDR3 is CAWSVSPGRGELFF. The CDR3 nucleotides are TGTGCCTGGAGTGTAAGCCCGGGGAGAGGGGAGCTGTTTTTT.

This clonotype was observed many times. The rearrangement links TRBV29-1 to TRBJ2-2; D not certain. CDR3 size: 15 residues. CDR1 is SQVTM, CDR2 ANQGSEA, per germline. V dropped 7 bases and J dropped 0 bases, with 15 bases sitting between them. The CDR3 reads CSGPQLPANTGELFF. The CDR3 DNA reads as TGCAGCGGACCACAGCTTCCTGCGAACACCGGGGAGCTGTTTTTT.

This clonotype was observed many times. This sequence joins TRBV6-1 and TRBJ2-2; TRBD1 aligns across 9 bases. After removal of 5 bases from V and 6 bases from J, the junction contained 13 bases not matched to a gene. This CDR3 has 17 residues. Germline V gene data show CDR1 as MNHNS and CDR2 as SASEGT. The CDR3 DNA reads TGTGCCAGCAGTTCCATAACTGGGACAGGGAGGGCCGGGGAGCTGTTTTTT. Protein: CASSSITGTGRAGELFF.

This clonotype has ten or more counts. The rearrangement uses TRBV3-1 and TRBJ2-7; possibly TRBD1 or TRBD2 for D (5 bases each). The CDR3 totals 14 residues. Trimming shortened V by 4 bases and J by 1 base, and 11 bases separated the two germline ends. Germline V gene sequence: CDR1 LGHDT, CDR2 YNNKEL (reference sequence). The CDR3 here is CASSLGPRSYEQYF. CDR3 in DNA: TGTGCCAGCAGCCTGGGACCACGTTCCTACGAGCAGTACTTC.

This CDR3 is CSVRLAGGPGEQFF. The CDR3 DNA reads TGCAGCGTTCGTTTAGCGGGAGGGCCGGGTGAGCAGTTCTTC. The chain combines TRBV29-1 with TRBJ2-1; 11 bases are shared with TRBD2. V was clipped by 5 bases and J by 9 bases; unmatched bases: 9. The germline V gene encodes CDR1 SQVTM and CDR2 ANQGSEA. This CDR3 contains 14 residues.

The chain combines TRBV28 with TRBJ1-4; no firm D call. From germline, CDR1 is MDHEN and CDR2 SYDVKM. The CDR3 consists of 15 residues. V was pared by 6 bases and J by 2 bases, with 13 bases between. The CDR3 protein is CASRAPVGTNEKLFF. The DNA of the CDR3 is TGTGCCAGCAGGGCCCCCGTGGGCACTAATGAAAAACTGTTTTTT.

This clonotype was picked up a small number of times. The chain couples TRBV20-1 to TRBJ1-5; D call uncertain. Trimming removed 7 bases at V and 3 bases at J, with 13 bases between. Germline CDR1 and CDR2: DFQATT and SNEGSKA (reference sequence). The CDR3 is made up of 13 amino acids. This CDR3 reads CSVPDGYNQPQHF. In DNA form, the CDR3 reads TGCAGTGTCCCGGACGGCTACAATCAGCCCCAGCATTTT.

This clonotype was picked up a small number of times. The rearrangement joins TRBV5-6 to TRBJ2-3; D unresolved. This CDR3 has 11 amino acids. From germline, CDR1 is SGHDT and CDR2 YYEEEE. V was clipped by 7 bases and J by 2 bases, with 5 bases between them. CDR3 region: CASRSTDTQYF. CDR3 DNA sequence: TGTGCCAGCCGTTCCACAGATACGCAGTATTTT.

This rearrangement joins TRBV6-5 to TRBJ1-4; D is possibly TRBD1 (5 bases). V was pared by 0 bases and J by 3 bases, with 14 bases between. This CDR3 is built from 17 residues. Per germline, CDR1 MNHEY and CDR2 SVGAGI. DNA of the CDR3: TGTGCCAGCAGTTACTCGGTCCTTGGGGGGGCTAATGAAAAACTGTTTTTT. This sequence encodes CASSYSVLGGANEKLFF.

This clonotype turned up a few times. A clone one base away is much larger, so this may be a read error. It is likely a read error, because the conserved phenylalanine at the end of the CDR3 is missing. The rearrangement links TRBV3-1 to TRBJ1-1; D ambiguous. The CDR3 sequence is 13 residues long. Looked up from germline, CDR1 is LGHDT and CDR2 is YNNKEL (reference sequence). With 1 base removed from V and 1 base from J, the gap between germline ends came to 4 bases. CDR3 bases: TGTGCCAGCAGCCAAGTCAAGAACACTGAAGCTTTCCTT. It yields the protein CASSQVKNTEAFL.

This clonotype appeared many times. The chain links TRBV18 to TRBJ2-7; the match to TRBD2 covers 8 bases. Germline V gene sequence: CDR1 KGHSH, CDR2 LQKENI. The CDR3 consists of 14 residues. V shed 3 bases, J shed 7 bases, and the junction held 8 bases outside the gene matches. The DNA of the CDR3 is TGTGCCAGCTCACCGGGACTAGATGTGCGGGAGCAGTACTTC. It is translated as CASSPGLDVREQYF. The whole variable domain, filled in from reference TRBV18 and TRBJ2-7, reads NAGVMQNPRHLVRRRGQEARLRCSPMKGHSHVYWYRQLPEEGLKFMVYLQKENIIDESGMPKERFSAEFPKEGPSILRIQQVVRGDSAAYFCASSPGLDVREQYFGPGTRLTVT.

This CDR3 is CASSLVWSSPNEQFF. As DNA, the CDR3 is TGTGCCAGCAGTTTAGTATGGTCTTCTCCCAATGAGCAGTTCTTC. The chain is built from TRBV27 and TRBJ2-1; D not certain. CDR1 MNHEY and CDR2 SMNVEV come from the germline V gene (reference sequence). V lost 2 bases, J lost 6 bases, and 14 bases lay in between. The CDR3 consists of 15 residues.

This clonotype came up a few times. The rearrangement uses TRBV6-5 and TRBJ1-3; tentatively, D is TRBD1 (6 bases). Germline V gene lookup returns CDR1 MNHEY and CDR2 SVGAGI. Trimming shortened V by 0 bases and J by 4 bases, and 10 bases separated the two germline ends. The length of the CDR3 is 15 residues. The CDR3 sequence is CASSYSQGGGNTIYF. DNA of the CDR3: TGTGCCAGCAGTTACTCCCAAGGGGGAGGAAACACCATATATTTT.

In this sample, this clonotype turned up a few times. V and J are TRBV2 and TRBJ2-7; perhaps D is TRBD1 or TRBD2 (5 bases each). Per the germline V gene, CDR1 is SNHLY and CDR2 is FYNNEI. The CDR3 sequence is 12 residues long. Trimming removed 8 bases at V and 0 bases at J, with 8 bases between. The CDR3 nucleotides read TGTGCCAGCGTCGGGACCTCCTACGAGCAGTACTTC. It yields the protein CASVGTSYEQYF.

This clonotype was recorded at least ten times. The chain employs TRBV29-1 and TRBJ2-3; D may match TRBD1 or TRBD2 (6 bases each). CDR1 is SQVTM and CDR2 is ANQGSEA in the germline V gene. The CDR3 spans 15 residues. The V end lost 3 bases, the J end lost 0 bases, and 13 bases lay between the germline ends. The CDR3 is CSVDERGRSTDTQYF. The CDR3 DNA reads TGCAGCGTTGATGAACGGGGGCGCAGCACAGATACGCAGTATTTT.

This clonotype occurred a few times. This may be a read error, as it is one base from a much larger clone. The V gene is TRBV3-1, the J gene TRBJ1-1, with D tentatively TRBD1 (5 bases). Germline lookup yields CDR1 LGHDT and CDR2 YNNKEL (reference sequence). The CDR3 covers 14 residues. Trimming removed 6 bases from V and 6 bases from J, with 17 bases in between. CDR3 amino acids: CASRQKTGFAEAFF. The CDR3 region has the DNA TGTGCCAGCAGACAAAAAACAGGTTTCGCTGAAGCTTTCTTT. Filled out from reference TRBV3-1 and TRBJ1-1, the complete variable domain reads DTAVSQTPKYLVTQMGNDKSIKCEQNLGHDTMYWYKQDSKKFLKIMFSYNNKELIINETVPNRFSPKSPDKAHLNLHINSLELGDSAVYFCASRQKTGFAEAFFGQGTRLTVV.

This clonotype was recorded many times. The chain combines TRBV20-1 with TRBJ1-1; 7 nucleotides agree with TRBD1. Germline trimming cut 8 bases from V and 3 bases from J; bases unmatched to any gene: 18. The CDR3 consists of 16 residues. Germline CDR1 reads DFQATT; CDR2 reads SNEGSKA (reference sequence). CDR3 protein: CSCQGGASGSDTEAFF. The CDR3, as DNA: TGCAGTTGCCAGGGGGGGGCGTCAGGTTCGGACACTGAAGCTTTCTTT.

The chain uses TRBV12-3 or TRBV12-4 and TRBJ2-3; 9 bases map to TRBD2. V lost 1 base and J lost 5; bases outside the gene matches: 4. The CDR3 is made up of 15 amino acids. The CDR3 loop is CASSLGRGGLDTQYF. The CDR3 DNA reads TGTGCCAGCAGTTTAGGGCGGGGGGGCCTAGATACGCAGTATTTT.

Ten or more counts support this clonotype. The chain employs TRBV6-2 or TRBV6-3 and TRBJ2-7, with unresolved D. V lost 6 bases, J lost 6 bases, and 12 bases lay in between. CDR1 and CDR2 (germline): MNHEY, SVGEGT. The CDR3 contains 12 residues. The chain's CDR3 is CASSLQQLEQYF. The DNA for the CDR3 is TGTGCCAGCAGCCTACAGCAACTCGAGCAGTACTTC.

The rearrangement uses TRBV25-1 and TRBJ2-1; D possibly corresponds to TRBD2 (7 bases). Germline CDR1 MGHDK, CDR2 SYGVNS. The CDR3 is made up of 16 amino acids. Between the trimmed V and J ends, which lost 0 bases and 6 bases, there was a span of 15 bases. CDR3 amino acids: CASSEYGQGRANEQFF. The CDR3 DNA reads as TGTGCCAGCAGTGAATACGGTCAGGGGAGGGCCAATGAGCAGTTCTTC.